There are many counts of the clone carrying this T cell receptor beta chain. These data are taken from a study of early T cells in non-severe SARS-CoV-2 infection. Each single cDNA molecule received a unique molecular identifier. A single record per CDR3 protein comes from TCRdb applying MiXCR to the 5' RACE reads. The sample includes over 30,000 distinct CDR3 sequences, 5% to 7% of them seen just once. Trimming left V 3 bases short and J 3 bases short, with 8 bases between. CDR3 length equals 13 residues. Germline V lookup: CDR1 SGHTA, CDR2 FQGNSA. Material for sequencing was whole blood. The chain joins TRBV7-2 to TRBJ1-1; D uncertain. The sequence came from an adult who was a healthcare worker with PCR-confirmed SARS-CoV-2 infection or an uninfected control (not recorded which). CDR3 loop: CASSFDGHTEAFF. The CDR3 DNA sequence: TGTGCCAGCAGCTTTGACGGACACACTGAAGCTTTCTTT.